This record covers a single T cell receptor (beta chain). Its cognate antigen is unknown. Sorting took every CD4+ cell except CD45RA+CCR7+CD95- naive cells, reaching over 98% purity. The repertoire was sequenced with immunoSEQ multiplex PCR; TCRdb's copy has only in-frame clones and lacks some. The table has some 26,000 clones, 80% to 90% seen once. This specimen belongs to a study of human CD4 T cells and Enterobacteriaceae. Whole-study findings and limits: Ex vivo clonotype reactivity was inferred only by sequence matching. Ex vivo, broadly cross-reactive clonotypes appeared more expanded than specific ones.

This TCR derives from a human donor in good health. Sequenced material: memory CD4+ T cells from blood.

This chain's CDR3 is CASSPPTGSGSGANVLTF. CDR3 sequence (DNA): TGTGCCAGCAGTCCCCCCACAGGGAGTGGTTCTGGGGCCAACGTCCTGACTTTC. This sequence joins TRBV28 and TRBJ2-6; D possibly corresponds to TRBD1 (6 bases). The germline CDR1 and CDR2 sequences are MDHEN and SYDVKM. V lost 5 bases and J lost 1, with 18 bases in between. This CDR3 is 18 amino acids long.